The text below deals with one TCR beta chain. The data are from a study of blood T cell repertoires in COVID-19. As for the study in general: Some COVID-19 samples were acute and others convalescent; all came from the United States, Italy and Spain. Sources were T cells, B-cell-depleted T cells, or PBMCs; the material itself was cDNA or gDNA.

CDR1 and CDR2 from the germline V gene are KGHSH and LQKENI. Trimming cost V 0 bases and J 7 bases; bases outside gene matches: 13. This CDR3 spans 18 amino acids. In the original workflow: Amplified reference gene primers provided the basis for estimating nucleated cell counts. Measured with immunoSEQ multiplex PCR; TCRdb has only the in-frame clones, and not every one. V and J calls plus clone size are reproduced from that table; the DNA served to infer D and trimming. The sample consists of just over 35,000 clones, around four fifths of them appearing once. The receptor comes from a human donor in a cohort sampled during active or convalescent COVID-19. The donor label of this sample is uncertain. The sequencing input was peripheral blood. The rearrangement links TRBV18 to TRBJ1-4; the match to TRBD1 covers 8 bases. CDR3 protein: CASSPPASGTGGTEKLFF. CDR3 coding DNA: TGTGCCAGCTCACCACCGGCCTCTGGAACAGGGGGGACTGAAAAACTGTTTTTT.